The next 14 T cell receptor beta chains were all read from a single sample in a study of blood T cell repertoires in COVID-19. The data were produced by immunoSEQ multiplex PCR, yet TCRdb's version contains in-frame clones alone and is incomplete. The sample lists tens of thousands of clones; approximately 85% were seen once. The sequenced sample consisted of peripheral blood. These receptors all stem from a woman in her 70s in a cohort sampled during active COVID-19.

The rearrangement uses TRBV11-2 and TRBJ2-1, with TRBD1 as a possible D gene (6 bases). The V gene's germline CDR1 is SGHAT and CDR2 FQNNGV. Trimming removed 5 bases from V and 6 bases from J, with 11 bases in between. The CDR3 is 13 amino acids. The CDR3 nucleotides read TGTGCCAGCAGCAAGGACAGATTCAATGAGCAGTTCTTC. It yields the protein CASSKDRFNEQFF.

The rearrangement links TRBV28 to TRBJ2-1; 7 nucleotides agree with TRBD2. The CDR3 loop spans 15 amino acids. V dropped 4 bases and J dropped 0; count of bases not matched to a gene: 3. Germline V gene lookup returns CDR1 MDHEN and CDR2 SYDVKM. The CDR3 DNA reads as TGTGCCAGCAGTTGGGGCGGGGGCTCCTACAATGAGCAGTTCTTC. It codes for CASSWGGGSYNEQFF.

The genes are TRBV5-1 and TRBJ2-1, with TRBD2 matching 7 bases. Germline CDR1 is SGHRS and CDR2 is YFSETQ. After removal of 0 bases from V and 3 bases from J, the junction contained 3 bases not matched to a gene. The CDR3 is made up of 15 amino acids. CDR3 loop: CASSLGGGSYNEQFF. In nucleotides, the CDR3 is TGCGCCAGCAGCTTGGGCGGCGGGAGCTACAATGAGCAGTTCTTC.

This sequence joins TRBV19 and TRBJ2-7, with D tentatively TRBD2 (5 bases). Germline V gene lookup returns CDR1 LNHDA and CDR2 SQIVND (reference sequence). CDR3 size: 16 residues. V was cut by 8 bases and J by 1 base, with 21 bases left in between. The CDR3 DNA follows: TGTGCCAGTGGTCAACGGTTAGGACTTCGATCCTACGAGCAGTACTTC. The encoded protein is CASGQRLGLRSYEQYF.

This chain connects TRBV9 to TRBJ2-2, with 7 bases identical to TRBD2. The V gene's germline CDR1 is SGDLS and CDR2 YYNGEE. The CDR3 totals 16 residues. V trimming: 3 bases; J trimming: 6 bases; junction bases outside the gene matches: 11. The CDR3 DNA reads TGTGCCAGCAGCGCTAACAGCGGGATGGCCTCCGGGGAGCTGTTTTTT. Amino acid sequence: CASSANSGMASGELFF.

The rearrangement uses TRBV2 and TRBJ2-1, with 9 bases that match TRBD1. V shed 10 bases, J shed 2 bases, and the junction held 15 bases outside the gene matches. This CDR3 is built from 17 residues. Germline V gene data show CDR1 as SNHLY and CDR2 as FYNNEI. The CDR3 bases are TGTGCCACTGAAACCGGGACAGGGAATCGCGCCTACAATGAGCAGTTCTTC. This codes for CATETGTGNRAYNEQFF.

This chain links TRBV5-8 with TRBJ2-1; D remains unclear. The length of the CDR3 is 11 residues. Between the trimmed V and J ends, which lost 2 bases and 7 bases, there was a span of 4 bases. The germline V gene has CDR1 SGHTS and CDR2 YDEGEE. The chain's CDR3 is CASSFRNEQFF. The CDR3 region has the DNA TGTGCCAGCAGCTTTCGGAATGAGCAGTTCTTC.

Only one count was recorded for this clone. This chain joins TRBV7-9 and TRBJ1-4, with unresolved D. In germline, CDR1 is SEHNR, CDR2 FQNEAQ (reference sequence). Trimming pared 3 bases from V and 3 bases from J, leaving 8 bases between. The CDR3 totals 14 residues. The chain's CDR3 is CASSLGGANEKLFF. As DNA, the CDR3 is TGTGCCAGCAGCTTGGGCGGGGCTAATGAAAAACTGTTTTTT. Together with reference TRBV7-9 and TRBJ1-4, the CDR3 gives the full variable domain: DTGVSQNPRHKITKRGQNVTFRCDPISEHNRLYWYRQTLGQGPEFLTYFQNEAQLEKSRLLSDRFSAERPKGSFSTLEIQRTEQGDSAMYLCASSLGGANEKLFFGSGTQLSVL.

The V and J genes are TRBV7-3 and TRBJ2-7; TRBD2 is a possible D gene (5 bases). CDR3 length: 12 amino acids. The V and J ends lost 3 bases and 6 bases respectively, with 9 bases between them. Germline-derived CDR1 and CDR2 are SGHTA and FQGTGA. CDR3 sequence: CASSLEVGEQYF. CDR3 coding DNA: TGTGCCAGCAGCTTGGAGGTGGGCGAGCAGTACTTC.

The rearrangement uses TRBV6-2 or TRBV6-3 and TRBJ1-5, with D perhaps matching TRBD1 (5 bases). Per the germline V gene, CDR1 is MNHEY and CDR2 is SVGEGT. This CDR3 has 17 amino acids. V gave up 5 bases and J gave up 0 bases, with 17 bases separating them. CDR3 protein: CASSPGIRPSSNQPQHF. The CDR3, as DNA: TGTGCCAGCAGTCCAGGGATAAGGCCTAGTAGCAATCAGCCCCAGCATTTT.

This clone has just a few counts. The CDR3, as DNA: TGTGCCAGCAGCACCCTAGCGGGAGGCACCGGGGAGCTGTTTTTT. Encoded protein: CASSTLAGGTGELFF. This sequence joins TRBV6-5 and TRBJ2-2; 11 bases are a match to TRBD2. Germline CDR1 is MNHEY and CDR2 is SVGAGI. The V segment lost 6 bases and the J segment 4 bases; nucleotides outside the gene matches: 4. The CDR3 runs 15 residues.

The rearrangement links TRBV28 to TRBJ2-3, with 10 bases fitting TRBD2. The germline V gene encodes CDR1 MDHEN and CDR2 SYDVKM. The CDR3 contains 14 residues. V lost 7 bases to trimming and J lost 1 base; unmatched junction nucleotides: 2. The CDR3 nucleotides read TGTGCCAGCACGGGGACTAGCGGCACAGATACGCAGTATTTT. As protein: CASTGTSGTDTQYF.

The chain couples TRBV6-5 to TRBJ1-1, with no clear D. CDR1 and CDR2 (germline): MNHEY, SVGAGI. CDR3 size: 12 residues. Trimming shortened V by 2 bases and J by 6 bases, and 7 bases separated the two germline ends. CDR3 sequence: CASSYRGAEAFF. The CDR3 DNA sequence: TGTGCCAGCAGTTACCGGGGTGCTGAAGCTTTCTTT.

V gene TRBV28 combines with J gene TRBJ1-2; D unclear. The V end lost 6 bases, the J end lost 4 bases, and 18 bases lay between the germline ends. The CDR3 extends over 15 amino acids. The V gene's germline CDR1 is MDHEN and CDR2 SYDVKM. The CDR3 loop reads CASRFGDGVAYGYTF. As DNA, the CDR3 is TGTGCCAGCAGGTTCGGGGATGGGGTAGCCTATGGCTACACCTTC.